Detailed here is one T cell receptor beta chain. Its antigen target is currently unknown. No much larger clone is present one base from it, and per-base qualities are unavailable. This record belongs to a study of shared clonotypes between healthy human individuals (dated by TCRdb to 2020 to 2022). Broadly, across the study: The cohort included a few men and two women between 18 and 49 years of age. For each donor, CD4 naive and CD4 memory were each run on three plates, CD8 naive on two plates, and CD8 memory on one plate. The study deeply sequenced blood TCR repertoires of about five healthy adults to estimate repertoire size and the extent of clonotype sharing between individuals. To increase sequencing depth and limit assay-specific biases, different laboratories used diverse techniques to prepare libraries and sequence TCR repertoires. Per donor, leukapheresis produced somewhere between about 0.9 and 10 billion PBMCs. What the research found in general, with its limitations: Incomplete sequencing was indicated by rarefaction of sorted-subset datasets, despite the large sequencing depth. Pairwise subsampling led to the expectation that sequencing depth would affect the degree of clonotype sharing among donors. Sharing across four donors was observed for about 5% of naive CD4, around 3.5% of naive CD8, 2.3% of memory CD4, and around 0.44% of memory CD8 clonotypes. Sampling was restricted to blood, and TCR repertoires in tissues likely differ from the TCR repertoires found in blood. Naive subsets generally had larger estimated clonotype richness than memory subsets. Because the study included only a small number of donors, the genetic and exposure-history diversity represented was limited. Compared with non-shared clonotypes, clonotypes shared by all four sorted-subset donors had higher generation probabilities.

TCR CDR3 regions were amplified from genomic DNA by multiplex PCR using the deep immunoSEQ assay. Genomic DNA extracted from each cell subset was distributed evenly over all wells of several immunoSEQ 96-well plates, and each plate served as one replicate. Each replicate PCR for sorted subsets received roughly 200 ng genomic DNA, equal to about 30,000 T cell genomes. Purified libraries were measured with a Qubit 3.0 fluorometer, size-checked on a Bioanalyzer 2100, and measured again with the KAPA Library Quantification kit. Every immunoSEQ 96-well plate was sequenced on a separate single-read 150-cycle Illumina NextSeq 550 flow cell. The published analysis was carried out like this. Because the immunoSEQ output held only junctional sequences and lacked quality scores, the filtering could not match the filtering applied to full-length reads. To assign V/J genes and CDR3, sequences were annotated against IMGT germline references using PyIR, a Python wrapper for IgBLAST v1.9. Reads with weak V/J assignments (E-value above 1e-6), missing CDR3, stop codons, out-of-frame junctions, or ambiguous translated residues were removed. V3J clonotypes were defined as sequences sharing an identical inferred V gene, J gene, and CDR3 amino acid sequence. The percentage overlap between two repertoires was calculated by dividing the number of shared unique clonotypes by the size of the smaller repertoire. Richness of each repertoire was evaluated using RTK rarefaction, the Chao1 estimator, and Recon v2.1 estimates of unobserved clonotypes. OLGA was used to compute generation probabilities for all TCRbeta clonotypes that the gDNA method yielded from a few donors. TCRdb obtained this table from immuneACCESS and retained in-frame rearrangements with V and J assigned. These tables miss some clones; where compared with another copy, unresolved V genes account for less than half of the shortfall, and the remainder is unexplained. That table furnishes V, J and clone size, whereas the DNA furnished D and trimming. This sample has just over 2,000,000 clones in its table, and 90% to 95% of those were observed once. The leading ten clones occupy 0.1% to 0.15% of the sample.

The donors were healthy, HIV-negative adults who had no recently reported acute infections or vaccinations. All donors were Caucasian adults living in Nashville, Tennessee, USA. CD4+ T cells were enriched by magnetic negative selection; naive cells were then positively selected on CD45RA, and the negative fraction formed the memory subset. Blood was obtained by leukapheresis, after which PBMCs were separated by Ficoll-Histopaque density gradient centrifugation and cryopreserved in liquid nitrogen vapor phase. Analytical flow cytometry was used to check the purity and quantity of each magnetically sorted T cell population. Genomic DNA was isolated from every sorted fraction and measured by UV absorbance on a Nanodrop 2000c. The CDR3 runs 14 residues from the cysteine to the phenylalanine. The sequence is cut down to CDR3 DNA, 42 bases in frame from base 1. Sequences SGHDT (CDR1) and YYEEEE (CDR2) are obtained from the germline V gene. Germline trimming: 3 bases from V, 1 base from J; junction bases outside gene matches: 1.

Sequencing used naive CD4+ T cells sorted from blood. The meaning of the sample's cell subset or site label: CD45RA+ positively selected. The clonotype originates from a man aged 18 to 29 in good health. The receptor chain draws on TRBV5-6 and TRBJ1-2; TRBD1 aligns with 9 central bases. The encoded CDR3 is CASSWDRVNYGYTF. Here is the DNA: TGTGCCAGCAGCTGGGACAGGGTTAACTATGGCTACACCTTC.